This T cell receptor beta chain was recorded in a study of molecular identifiers for immune sequencing clone quantification. Study-wide results and limits: Sizes of clones that are highly expanded could be underestimated (if identical TCR molecules share a barcode). Effector cells had over 97% of their molecules in clones above 20 RNA copies, while naive cells had under 1%.

The germline CDR1 and CDR2 sequences are LGHNA and YSLEER. The CDR3 consists of 14 residues. Trimming shortened V by 0 bases and J by 5 bases, and 11 bases separated the two germline ends. As concerns this clonotype: Antigen unknown.

The authors gated naive CD8 T cells as CD8+CD4-CCR7+CD45RA+ for sorting. From the PCR reads, TCRdb called clonotypes with MiXCR, one entry per CDR3 protein. The table shows a few hundred thousand distinct CDR3 sequences, with around 25% occurring only once. The source of this sequence is a human donor in good health. Some libraries in this study had Jurkat cell RNA spiked in. The J gene is TRBJ2-7, the V gene TRBV4-3; D is perhaps TRBD2 (6 bases). Sequenced sample: naive CD8+ T cells from blood, with Jurkat cell RNA spiked in. The subset here: FACS-sorted CD8+CD4-CCR7+CD45RA+ naive T cells. CDR3 loop: CASSQEEGIHEQYF. DNA of the CDR3: TGCGCCAGCAGCCAAGAGGAGGGGATCCACGAGCAGTACTTC.